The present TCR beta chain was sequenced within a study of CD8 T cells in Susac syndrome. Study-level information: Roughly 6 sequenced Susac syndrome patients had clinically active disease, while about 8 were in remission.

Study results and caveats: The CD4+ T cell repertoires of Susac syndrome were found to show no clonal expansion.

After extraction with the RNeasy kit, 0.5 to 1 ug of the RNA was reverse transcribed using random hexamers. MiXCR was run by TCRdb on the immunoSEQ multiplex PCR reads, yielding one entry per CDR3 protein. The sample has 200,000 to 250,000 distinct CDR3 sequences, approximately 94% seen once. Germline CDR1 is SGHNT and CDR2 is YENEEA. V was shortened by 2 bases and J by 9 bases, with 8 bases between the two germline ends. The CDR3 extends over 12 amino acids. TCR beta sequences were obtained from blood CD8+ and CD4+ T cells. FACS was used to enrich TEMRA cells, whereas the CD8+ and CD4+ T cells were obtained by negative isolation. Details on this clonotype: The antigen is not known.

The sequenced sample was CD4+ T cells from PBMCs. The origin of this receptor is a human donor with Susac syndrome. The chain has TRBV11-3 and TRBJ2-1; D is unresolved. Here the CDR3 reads CASSLRYGEQFF. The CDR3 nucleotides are TGTGCCAGCAGCTTACGCTATGGTGAGCAGTTCTTC.